This TCR beta chain appears in the sequencing data of a study of blood T cells in healthy people across ages. The CDR3 runs to 16 residues. Germline loops: CDR1 LNHDA, CDR2 SQIVND (reference sequence). J gave up 2 bases and V 6 bases, and 13 bases lay outside the gene matches. Those donating, healthy Caucasian individuals from Russia, were aged 6 to 90. Peripheral blood from each donor was collected in a volume of about 9.9 milliliters. Each sample used at least 7 million PBMCs. A J-beta primer mix and a sample-barcoded 5' primer were used in a second PCR of roughly 6 to 11 cycles. TCRdb itself ran the 5' RACE reads through MiXCR, one entry per CDR3 protein. The repertoire has over 1,300,000 distinct CDR3 sequences, approximately 63% of them found once; the top ten carry about 6.7%.

This clonotype was obtained from a man between 18 and 35 years old in good health. This chain connects TRBV19 to TRBJ2-7; 7 nucleotides match TRBD1. What was sequenced was blood. DNA for the CDR3: TGTGCCAGTAGACCCGGTGATGGGGACAGTCCCTACGAGCAGTACTTC. Amino acids: CASRPGDGDSPYEQYF.